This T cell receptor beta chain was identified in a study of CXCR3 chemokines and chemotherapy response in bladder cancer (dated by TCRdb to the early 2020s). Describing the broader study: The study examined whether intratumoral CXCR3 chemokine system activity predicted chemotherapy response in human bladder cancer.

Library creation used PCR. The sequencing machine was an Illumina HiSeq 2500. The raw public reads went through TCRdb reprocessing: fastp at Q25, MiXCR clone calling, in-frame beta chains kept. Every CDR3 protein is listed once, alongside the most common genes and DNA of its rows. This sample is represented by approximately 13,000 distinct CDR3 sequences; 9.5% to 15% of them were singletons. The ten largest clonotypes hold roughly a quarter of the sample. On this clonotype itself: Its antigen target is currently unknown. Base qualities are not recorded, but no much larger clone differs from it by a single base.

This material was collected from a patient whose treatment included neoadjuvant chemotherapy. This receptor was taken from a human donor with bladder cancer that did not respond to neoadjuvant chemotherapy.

Here the CDR3 is given as CASMDPLAKNIQYF. The DNA is as follows: TGTGCCAGCATGGACCCACTAGCCAAAAACATTCAGTACTTC. Recombination connected TRBV28 to TRBJ2-4, with no reliable assignment of the D segment. V sheds 7 bases and J sheds 0 bases, leaving 10 bases between their ends. The CDR3, from cysteine to phenylalanine, totals 14 residues. Kept here is only the CDR3 DNA, which spans 42 bases and is read in frame from base 1. For CDR1 and CDR2, the germline V gene lists MDHEN and SYDVKM.